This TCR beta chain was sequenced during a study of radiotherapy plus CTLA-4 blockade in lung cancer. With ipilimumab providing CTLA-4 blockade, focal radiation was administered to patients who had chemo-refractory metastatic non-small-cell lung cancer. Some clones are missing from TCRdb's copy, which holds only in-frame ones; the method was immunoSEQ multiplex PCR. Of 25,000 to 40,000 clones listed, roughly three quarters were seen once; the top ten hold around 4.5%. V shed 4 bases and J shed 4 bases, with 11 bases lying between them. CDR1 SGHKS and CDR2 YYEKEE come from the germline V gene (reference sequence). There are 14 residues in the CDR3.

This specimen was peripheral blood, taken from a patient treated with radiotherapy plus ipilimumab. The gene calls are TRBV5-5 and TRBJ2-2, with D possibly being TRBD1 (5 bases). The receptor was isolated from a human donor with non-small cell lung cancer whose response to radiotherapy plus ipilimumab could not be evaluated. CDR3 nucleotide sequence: TGTGCCAGCAGCCCCACGACAGCCACCGGGGAGCTGTTTTTT. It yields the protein CASSPTTATGELFF.